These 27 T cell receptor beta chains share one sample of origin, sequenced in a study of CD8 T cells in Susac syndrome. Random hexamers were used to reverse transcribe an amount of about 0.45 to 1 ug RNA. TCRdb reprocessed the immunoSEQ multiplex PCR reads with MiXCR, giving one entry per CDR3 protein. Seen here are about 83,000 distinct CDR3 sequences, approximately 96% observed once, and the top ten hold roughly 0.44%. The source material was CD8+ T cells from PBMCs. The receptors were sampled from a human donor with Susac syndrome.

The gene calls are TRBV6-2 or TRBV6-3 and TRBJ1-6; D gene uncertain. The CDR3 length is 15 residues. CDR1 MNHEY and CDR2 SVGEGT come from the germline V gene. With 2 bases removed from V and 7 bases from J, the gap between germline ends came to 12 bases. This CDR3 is CASSYGGAGNSPLHF. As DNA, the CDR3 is TGTGCCAGCAGTTACGGAGGAGCGGGAAATTCACCCCTCCACTTT.

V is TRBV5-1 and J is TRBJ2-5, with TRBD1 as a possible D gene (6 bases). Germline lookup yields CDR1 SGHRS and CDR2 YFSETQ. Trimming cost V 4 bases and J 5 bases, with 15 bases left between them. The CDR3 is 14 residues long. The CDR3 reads CASSLMTRGETQYF. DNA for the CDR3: TGCGCCAGCAGCCTAATGACCAGGGGTGAGACCCAGTACTTC.

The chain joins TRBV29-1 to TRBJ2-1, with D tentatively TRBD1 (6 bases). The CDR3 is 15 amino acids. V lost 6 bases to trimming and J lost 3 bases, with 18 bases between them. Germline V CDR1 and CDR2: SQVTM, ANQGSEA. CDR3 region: CSVPPGASDYNEQFF. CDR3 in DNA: TGCAGCGTCCCCCCAGGGGCTAGTGACTACAATGAGCAGTTCTTC.

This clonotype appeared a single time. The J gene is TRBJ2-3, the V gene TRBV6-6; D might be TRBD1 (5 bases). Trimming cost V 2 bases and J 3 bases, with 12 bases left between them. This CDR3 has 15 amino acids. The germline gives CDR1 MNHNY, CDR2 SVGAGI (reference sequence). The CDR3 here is CASSYGWGFTDTQYF. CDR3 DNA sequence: TGTGCCAGCAGTTACGGGTGGGGCTTTACAGATACGCAGTATTTT.

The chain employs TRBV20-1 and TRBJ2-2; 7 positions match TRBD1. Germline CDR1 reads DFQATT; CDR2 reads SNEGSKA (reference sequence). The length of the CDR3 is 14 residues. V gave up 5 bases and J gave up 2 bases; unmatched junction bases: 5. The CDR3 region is CSAYRDRNTGELFF. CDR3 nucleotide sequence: TGCAGTGCTTATCGGGACAGAAACACCGGGGAGCTGTTTTTT.

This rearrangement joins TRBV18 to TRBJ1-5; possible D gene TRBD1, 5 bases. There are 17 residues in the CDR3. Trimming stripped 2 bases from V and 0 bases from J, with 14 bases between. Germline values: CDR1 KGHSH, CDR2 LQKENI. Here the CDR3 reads CASSPGASGYSNQPQHF. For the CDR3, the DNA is TGTGCCAGCTCACCAGGGGCGTCAGGTTATAGCAATCAGCCCCAGCATTTT.

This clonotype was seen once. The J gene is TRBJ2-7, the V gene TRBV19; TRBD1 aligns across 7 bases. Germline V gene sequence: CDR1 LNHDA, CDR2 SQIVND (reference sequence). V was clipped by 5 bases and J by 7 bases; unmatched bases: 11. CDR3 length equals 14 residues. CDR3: CASSSFEGAREQYV. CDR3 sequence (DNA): TGTGCCAGTAGTTCTTTTGAGGGGGCGCGGGAGCAGTACGTC.

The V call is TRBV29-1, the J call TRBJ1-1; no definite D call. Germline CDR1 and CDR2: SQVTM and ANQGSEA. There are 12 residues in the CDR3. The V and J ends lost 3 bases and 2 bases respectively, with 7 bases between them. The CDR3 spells CSVELGNTEAFF. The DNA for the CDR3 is TGCAGCGTTGAGTTAGGAAACACTGAAGCTTTCTTT.

The CDR3 protein is CASSYRVGGYTF. The CDR3 nucleotides are TGTGCCAGCAGTTACAGGGTTGGGGGCTACACCTTC. V gene TRBV12-3 or TRBV12-4 combines with J gene TRBJ1-2; the D gene is possibly TRBD1 (6 bases). The CDR3 length is 12 residues. V lost 4 bases, J lost 8 bases, and 11 bases lay in between.

The CDR3 DNA reads as TGCAGTGCTAGAATAGGGCTAGGGGAGCAGTACTTC. Its translation is CSARIGLGEQYF. V and J are TRBV20-1 and TRBJ2-7; D gene unclear. Germline lookup yields CDR1 DFQATT and CDR2 SNEGSKA (reference sequence). The CDR3 covers 12 residues. V gave up 2 bases and J gave up 7 bases, with 12 bases separating them.

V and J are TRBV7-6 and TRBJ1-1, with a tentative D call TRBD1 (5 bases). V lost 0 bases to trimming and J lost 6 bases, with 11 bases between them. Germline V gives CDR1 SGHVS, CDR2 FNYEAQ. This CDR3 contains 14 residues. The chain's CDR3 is CASSLASGRPEAFF. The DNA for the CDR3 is TGTGCCAGCAGCTTAGCTTCAGGGAGGCCTGAAGCTTTCTTT.

The CDR3: CASSAFSGELFF. The CDR3 nucleotides read TGTGCCAGCAGCGCTTTTAGCGGGGAGCTGTTTTTT. This chain uses TRBV9 with TRBJ2-2; D is unclear. There are 12 residues in the CDR3. Germline values: CDR1 SGDLS, CDR2 YYNGEE. Trimming removed 3 bases from V and 7 bases from J, with 7 bases in between.

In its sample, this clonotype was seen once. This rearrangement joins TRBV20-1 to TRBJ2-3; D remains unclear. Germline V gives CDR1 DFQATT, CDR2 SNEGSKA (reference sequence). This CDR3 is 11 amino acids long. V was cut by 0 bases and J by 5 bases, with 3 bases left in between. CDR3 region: CSAREVDTQYF. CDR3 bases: TGCAGTGCTAGAGAAGTAGATACGCAGTATTTT.

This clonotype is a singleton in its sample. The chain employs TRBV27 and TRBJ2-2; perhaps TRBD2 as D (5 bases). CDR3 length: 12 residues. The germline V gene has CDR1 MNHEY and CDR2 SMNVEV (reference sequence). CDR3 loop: CSSSTGAGELFF. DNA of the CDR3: TGTTCAAGCTCCACCGGGGCCGGGGAGCTGTTTTTT.

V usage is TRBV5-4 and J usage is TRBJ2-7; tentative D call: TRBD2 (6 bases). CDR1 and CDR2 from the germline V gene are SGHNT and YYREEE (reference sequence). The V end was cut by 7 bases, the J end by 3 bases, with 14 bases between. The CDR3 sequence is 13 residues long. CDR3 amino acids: CASSNGEVYEQYF. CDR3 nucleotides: TGTGCCAGCTCAAACGGGGAGGTCTACGAGCAGTACTTC.

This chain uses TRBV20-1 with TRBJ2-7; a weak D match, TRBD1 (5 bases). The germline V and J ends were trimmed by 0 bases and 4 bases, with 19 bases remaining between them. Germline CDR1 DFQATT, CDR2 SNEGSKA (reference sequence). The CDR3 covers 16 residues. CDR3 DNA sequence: TGCAGTGCTAGAGATTCCGCAGGGATCCCCCCTTACGAGCAGTACGTC. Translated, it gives CSARDSAGIPPYEQYV.

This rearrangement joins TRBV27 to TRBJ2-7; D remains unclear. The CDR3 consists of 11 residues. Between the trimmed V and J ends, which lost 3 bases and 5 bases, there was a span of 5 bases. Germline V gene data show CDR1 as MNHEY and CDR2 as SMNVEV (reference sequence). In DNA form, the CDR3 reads TGTGCCAGCAGTTTCTTGGACGAGCAGTACTTC. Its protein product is CASSFLDEQYF.

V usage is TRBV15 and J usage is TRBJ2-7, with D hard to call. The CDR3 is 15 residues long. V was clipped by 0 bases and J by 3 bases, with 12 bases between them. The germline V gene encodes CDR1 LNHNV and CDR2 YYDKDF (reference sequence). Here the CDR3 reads CATSRDKGLDYEQYV. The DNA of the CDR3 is TGTGCCACCAGCAGAGACAAGGGCCTCGACTACGAGCAGTACGTC.

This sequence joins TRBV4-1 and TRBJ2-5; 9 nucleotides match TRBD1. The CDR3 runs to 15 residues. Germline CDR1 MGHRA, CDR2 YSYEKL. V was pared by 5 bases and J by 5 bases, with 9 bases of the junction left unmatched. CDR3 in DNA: TGCGCCAGCAGCGCTACAGGGGGCGGTTCGGAGACCCAGTACTTC. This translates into CASSATGGGSETQYF.

CDR3 coding DNA: TGCAGCGTCCTGGGGCCATCCTCCTACAATGAGCAGTTCTTC. The encoded protein is CSVLGPSSYNEQFF. J is TRBJ2-1 and V is TRBV29-1; perhaps TRBD1 as D (5 bases). V was trimmed by 6 bases and J by 0 bases, leaving 12 bases between them. Germline V gene data show CDR1 as SQVTM and CDR2 as ANQGSEA. The CDR3 spans 14 residues.

The DNA of the CDR3 is TGTGCCAGCAGCCCGAGGATATTGGGACTAGTCTCAGATACGCAGTATTTT. Translated: CASSPRILGLVSDTQYF. The rearrangement links TRBV27 to TRBJ2-3, with TRBD2 matching 8 bases. V gave up 6 bases and J gave up 4 bases; unmatched junction bases: 15. From germline, CDR1 is MNHEY and CDR2 SMNVEV (reference sequence). This CDR3 is 17 amino acids long.

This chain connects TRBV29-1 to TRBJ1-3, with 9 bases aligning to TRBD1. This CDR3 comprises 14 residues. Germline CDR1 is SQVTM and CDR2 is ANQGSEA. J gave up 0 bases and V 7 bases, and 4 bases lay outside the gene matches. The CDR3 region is CSAGQGPSGNTIYF. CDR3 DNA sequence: TGCAGCGCGGGACAGGGACCCTCTGGAAACACCATATATTTT.

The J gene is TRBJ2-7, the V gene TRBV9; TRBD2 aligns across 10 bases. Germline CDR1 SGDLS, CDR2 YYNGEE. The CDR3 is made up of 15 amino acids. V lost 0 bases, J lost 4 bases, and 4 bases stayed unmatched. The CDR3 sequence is CASSVASGSAYEQYF. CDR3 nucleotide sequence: TGTGCCAGCAGCGTAGCTAGCGGGAGTGCATACGAGCAGTACTTC.

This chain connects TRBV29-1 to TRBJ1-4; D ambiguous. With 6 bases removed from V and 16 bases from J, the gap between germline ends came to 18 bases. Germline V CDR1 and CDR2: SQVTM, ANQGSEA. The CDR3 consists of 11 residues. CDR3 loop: CSVEWLGEGFF. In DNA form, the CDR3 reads TGCAGCGTGGAATGGTTGGGAGAAGGGTTTTTT.

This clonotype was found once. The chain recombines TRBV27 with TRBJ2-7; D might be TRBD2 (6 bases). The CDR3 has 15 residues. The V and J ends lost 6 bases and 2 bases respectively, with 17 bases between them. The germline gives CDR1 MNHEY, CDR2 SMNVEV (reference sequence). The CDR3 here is CASRTRIRTPYEQYF. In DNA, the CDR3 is TGTGCCAGCAGGACTAGAATCAGGACGCCCTACGAGCAGTACTTC.

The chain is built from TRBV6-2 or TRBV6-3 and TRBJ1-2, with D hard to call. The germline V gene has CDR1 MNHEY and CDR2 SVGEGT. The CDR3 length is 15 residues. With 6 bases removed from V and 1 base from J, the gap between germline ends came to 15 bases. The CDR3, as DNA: TGTGCCAGCAGCCCTGGGCGGGAACTTAACTATGGCTACACCTTC. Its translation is CASSPGRELNYGYTF.

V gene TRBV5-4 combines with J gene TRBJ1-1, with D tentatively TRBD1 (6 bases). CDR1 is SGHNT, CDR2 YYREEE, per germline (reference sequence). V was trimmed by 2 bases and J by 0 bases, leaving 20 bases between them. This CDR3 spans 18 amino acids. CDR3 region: CASSFDMGPGALNTEAFF. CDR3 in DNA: TGTGCCAGCAGCTTCGATATGGGACCGGGGGCCCTGAACACTGAAGCTTTCTTT.